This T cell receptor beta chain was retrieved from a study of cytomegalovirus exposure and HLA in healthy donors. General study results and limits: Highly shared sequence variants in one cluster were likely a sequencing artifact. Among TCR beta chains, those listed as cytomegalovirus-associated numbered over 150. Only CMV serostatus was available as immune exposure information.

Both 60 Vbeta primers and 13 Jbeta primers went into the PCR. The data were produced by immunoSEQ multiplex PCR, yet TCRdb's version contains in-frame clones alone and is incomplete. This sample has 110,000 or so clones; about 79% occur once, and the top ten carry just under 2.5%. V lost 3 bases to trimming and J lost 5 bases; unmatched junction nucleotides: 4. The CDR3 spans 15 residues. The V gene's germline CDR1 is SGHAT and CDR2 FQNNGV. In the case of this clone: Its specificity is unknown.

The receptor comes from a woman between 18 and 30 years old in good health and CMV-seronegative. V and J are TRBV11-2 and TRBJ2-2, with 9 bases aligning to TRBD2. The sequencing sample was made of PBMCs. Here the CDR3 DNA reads TGTGCCAGCAGCTTCGAGGGACTAGCAACCGGGGAGCTGTTTTTT. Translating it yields CASSFEGLATGELFF.